The T cell receptor (beta chain) described here comes from a study of T cell responses to AZD1222 COVID-19 vaccine. Study information: Both about-4-week and about-12-week second-dose recipients were combined.

As for this clone: The antigen is undetermined.

Study outcomes and limitations: Possibly, clonal diversity was underestimated; donors were largely white British and included more females. Across the whole spike, CD4 TCRs peaked at regions 160-218 and 743-854. Baseline seropositivity characterized only six or seven AZD1222 recipients.

The germline V gene has CDR1 MDHEN and CDR2 SYDVKM. Trimming took off 6 bases at V and 4 bases at J, with 14 bases between the two ends. The CDR3 spans 14 residues. Profiled with immunoSEQ multiplex PCR; TCRdb holds only in-frame clones, not every one. The sample lists 130,000 to 150,000 clones, approximately 89% occurring once. This rearrangement joins TRBV28 to TRBJ2-3, with D possibly matching TRBD2 (5 bases). The TCR sequence derives from an adult in good health. The sample here was peripheral blood, taken on day 0 of AZD1222 vaccination. CDR3 residues: CASSGVDTADTQYF. In DNA form, the CDR3 reads TGTGCCAGCAGCGGGGTGGATACGGCAGATACGCAGTATTTT.